Presented here are 16 T cell receptor beta chains from one specimen sequenced in a study of OX40 agonist ivuxolimab in advanced cancers. TCRdb's copy holds only in-frame clones and misses some; the assay was immunoSEQ multiplex PCR. The sample records around 62,000 clones, roughly four fifths being singletons. Sequenced material: CD4+ or CD8+ T cells sorted from blood, taken in a trial of the OX40 agonist ivuxolimab. These receptors all stem from an adult with an advanced solid tumor such as melanoma, head and neck, liver or kidney cancer.

J is TRBJ2-2 and V is TRBV2; 8 nucleotides match TRBD1. The V segment lost 6 bases and the J segment 6 bases; nucleotides outside the gene matches: 6. The CDR3 has 14 amino acids. CDR1 and CDR2 (germline): SNHLY, FYNNEI. This CDR3 reads CASRRETGAGELFF. CDR3 bases: TGTGCCAGCAGAAGGGAGACAGGGGCCGGGGAGCTGTTTTTT.

The rearrangement joins TRBV11-2 to TRBJ1-3, with 7 bases aligning to TRBD1. The germline CDR1 and CDR2 sequences are SGHAT and FQNNGV. The V segment lost 5 bases and the J segment 4 bases; nucleotides outside the gene matches: 2. CDR3 length equals 13 residues. The CDR3 reads CASSRTGGNTIYF. Written as DNA, the CDR3 is TGTGCCAGCAGCCGGACAGGCGGAAACACCATATATTTT.

The chain uses TRBV5-6 and TRBJ2-1; a possible D gene is TRBD2 (6 bases). Germline V lookup: CDR1 SGHDT, CDR2 YYEEEE. This CDR3 region has 18 residues. V was shortened by 0 bases and J by 7 bases, with 23 bases between the two germline ends. CDR3 bases: TGTGCCAGCAGCTTGGGAGGAGGTGCGGGGCACGCGTATAATGAGCAGTTCTTC. It encodes CASSLGGGAGHAYNEQFF.

The chain is built from TRBV7-2 and TRBJ2-4; 11 nucleotides line up with TRBD1. CDR1 and CDR2 from the germline V gene are SGHTA and FQGNSA. V gave up 5 bases and J gave up 8 bases; unmatched junction bases: 8. The CDR3 is made up of 15 amino acids. CDR3 residues: CASSQGQGARDIQYF. CDR3 DNA sequence: TGTGCCAGCAGCCAAGGACAGGGGGCTAGGGACATTCAGTACTTC. Together with reference TRBV7-2 and TRBJ2-4, the CDR3 gives the full variable domain: GAGVSQSPSNKVTEKGKDVELRCDPISGHTALYWYRQSLGQGLEFLIYFQGNSAPDKSGLPSDRFSAERTGGSVSTLTIQRTQQEDSAVYLCASSQGQGARDIQYFGAGTRLSVL.

Here the CDR3 DNA reads TGTGCCAGCAGTGATAAGAACACTGAAGCTTTCTTT. Translating gives CASSDKNTEAFF. J is TRBJ1-1 and V is TRBV6-5; D uncertain. V lost 5 bases and J lost 1, with 5 bases in between. This CDR3 has 12 residues. The germline V gene has CDR1 MNHEY and CDR2 SVGAGI.

This chain uses TRBV19 with TRBJ1-3, with D uncertain. The CDR3 is 14 amino acids. Germline CDR1 is LNHDA and CDR2 is SQIVND (reference sequence). Between the trimmed V and J ends, which lost 7 bases and 0 bases, there was a span of 10 bases. In nucleotides, the CDR3 is TGTGCCAGTATCCCTGCGGTCTCTGGAAACACCATATATTTT. Protein product: CASIPAVSGNTIYF.

This rearrangement joins TRBV5-1 to TRBJ1-3; D not resolved. The germline V and J ends were trimmed by 4 bases and 12 bases, with 20 bases remaining between them. This CDR3 region has 14 residues. Germline CDR1 SGHRS, CDR2 YFSETQ. CDR3 DNA: TGCGCCAGCAGCCTCGGCCCCGATGTTCCGGGCATATATTTT. Its translation: CASSLGPDVPGIYF. Combining the CDR3 with reference TRBV5-1 and TRBJ1-3 gives the whole variable domain KAGVTQTPRYLIKTRGQQVTLSCSPISGHRSVSWYQQTPGQGLQFLFEYFSETQRNKGNFPGRFSGRQFSNSRSEMNVSTLELGDSALYLCASSLGPDVPGIYFGEGSWLTVV.

CDR3 coding DNA: TGTGCCAGCAGCGTAGCTGAAAATCGTGGCAGGGGGCAACCTGGGGCCAACGTCCTGACTTTC. Encoded protein: CASSVAENRGRGQPGANVLTF. V and J are TRBV9 and TRBJ2-6; 8 bases fit TRBD1. Germline V CDR1 and CDR2: SGDLS, YYNGEE. The CDR3 has 21 amino acids. Trimming removed 0 bases from V and 2 bases from J; junction bases left unmatched: 16.

This chain connects TRBV5-1 to TRBJ2-2; 9 bases line up with TRBD2. Germline loops: CDR1 SGHRS, CDR2 YFSETQ. CDR3 length: 17 residues. After removal of 0 bases from V and 5 bases from J, the junction contained 8 bases not matched to a gene. The CDR3 DNA sequence: TGCGCCAGCAGCTTGGAGGTCCTAGCGGGACGTACCGGGGAGCTGTTTTTT. Protein: CASSLEVLAGRTGELFF.

The table lists this clone with a count of one. V is TRBV18 and J is TRBJ2-7; the match to TRBD1 covers 7 bases. Germline values: CDR1 KGHSH, CDR2 LQKENI. This CDR3 is 12 amino acids long. J lost 7 bases, V lost 4 bases, and 4 bases had no gene match. The CDR3 region is CASSQAGGEQYF. The CDR3 nucleotides read TGTGCCAGCTCACAGGCAGGGGGAGAGCAGTACTTC.

The genes are TRBV5-1 and TRBJ2-3; D not certain. The germline CDR1 and CDR2 sequences are SGHRS and YFSETQ. The CDR3 loop spans 13 amino acids. Deletions cut 0 bases from V and 6 bases from J, with 8 bases between. The CDR3 is CASSLASRDTQYF. CDR3 nucleotide sequence: TGCGCCAGCAGCTTGGCCTCCCGCGATACGCAGTATTTT.

This chain joins TRBV10-3 and TRBJ2-2; TRBD2 aligns across 8 bases. The CDR3 consists of 16 residues. Losses at the gene ends were 6 bases for V and 2 bases for J; bases not matched to a gene: 8. The germline CDR1 and CDR2 sequences are ENHRY and SYGVKD. CDR3 loop: CAISGSGEKNTGELFF. The CDR3 region has the DNA TGTGCCATCAGCGGTAGCGGGGAGAAAAACACCGGGGAGCTGTTTTTT.

This chain links TRBV18 with TRBJ2-3; TRBD2 matches 8 bases. The germline V gene encodes CDR1 KGHSH and CDR2 LQKENI. This CDR3 has 15 amino acids. V shed 5 bases and J 0 bases; nucleotides not matched to a gene: 4. Here the CDR3 reads CASSTGLVSTDTQYF. CDR3 DNA: TGTGCCAGCTCAACGGGACTAGTGAGCACAGATACGCAGTATTTT.

The V call is TRBV28, the J call TRBJ2-3; 8 nucleotides line up with TRBD1. The CDR3 consists of 14 residues. Trimming at V came to 7 bases and at J to 4 bases, leaving 7 bases not matched to a gene. Germline V CDR1 and CDR2: MDHEN, SYDVKM. CDR3 DNA sequence: TGTGCCAGCACAGACAGGGGTACCTCAGATACGCAGTATTTT. Its protein is CASTDRGTSDTQYF.

This sequence joins TRBV2 and TRBJ1-5; tentatively, D is TRBD1 (5 bases). Germline assignment: CDR1 SNHLY and CDR2 FYNNEI. V dropped 6 bases and J dropped 9 bases, with 15 bases sitting between them. The CDR3 contains 13 residues. DNA for the CDR3: TGTGCCAGCAGCTTATTACAGGACTCGCCCCAGCATTTT. Translating it yields CASSLLQDSPQHF.

The J gene is TRBJ2-1, the V gene TRBV9; 14 bases agree with TRBD2. There are 17 residues in the CDR3. Germline V CDR1 and CDR2: SGDLS, YYNGEE. V lost 0 bases and J lost 4; bases outside the gene matches: 3. The CDR3 nucleotides are TGTGCCAGCAGCGTAGGGACTAGCGGGGGGACTTACAATGAGCAGTTCTTC. It encodes CASSVGTSGGTYNEQFF.